These 30 T cell receptor beta chains came from one sample sequenced in a study of graft-versus-host responses after intestinal transplantation. Here immunoSEQ multiplex PCR was the method, and the copy in TCRdb shows in-frame clones only, minus some. The sample consists of fewer than 20,000 clones, roughly 40% of them appearing once. The source was alloreactive CD4+ T cells from a mixed lymphocyte reaction culture, collected before intestinal transplant. The sample's subset: CFSE-low proliferating T cells sorted from approximately 6-day pre-transplant mixed lymphocyte reaction (GvH or HvG direction). The receptor source for this set is a human patient who received an intestinal transplant.

This clone was counted between two and nine times. The genes are TRBV15 and TRBJ1-2, with D perhaps matching TRBD1 (6 bases). V lost 1 base to trimming and J lost 2 bases, with 8 bases between them. CDR3 length: 14 amino acids. Germline V gene sequence: CDR1 LNHNV, CDR2 YYDKDF (reference sequence). CDR3 amino acids: CATSRGQGNYGYTF. DNA of the CDR3: TGTGCCACCAGCAGAGGGCAGGGGAACTATGGCTACACCTTC.

This clone has only a few counts. This chain links TRBV12-5 with TRBJ2-1; the match to TRBD2 covers 10 bases. CDR3 length: 15 residues. Germline CDR1 and CDR2: LGHNT and FRNRAP. Trimming at V came to 2 bases and at J to 6 bases, leaving 4 bases not matched to a gene. CDR3 residues: CASGLLTSGTNEQFF. The CDR3 DNA follows: TGTGCTAGTGGTTTGTTAACTAGCGGGACCAATGAGCAGTTCTTC.

This clone appeared a single time. The V gene is TRBV7-9, the J gene TRBJ1-1, with D tentatively TRBD1 (5 bases). Germline lookup yields CDR1 SEHNR and CDR2 FQNEAQ (reference sequence). CDR3 length: 17 residues. Deletions cut 3 bases from V and 6 bases from J, with 23 bases between. The CDR3 here is CASSFEGQQVSRAEAFF. The DNA of the CDR3 is TGTGCCAGCAGCTTTGAAGGGCAACAGGTTTCAAGGGCTGAAGCTTTCTTT.

This clone is medium-sized in the sample. The rearrangement uses TRBV6-6 and TRBJ1-1; D is undetermined. The ends were cut back, 6 bases at V and 1 base at J, with 9 bases in the middle. This CDR3 has 13 amino acids. Looked up from germline, CDR1 is MNHNY and CDR2 is SVGAGI (reference sequence). The CDR3 region is CASRPLPNTEAFF. DNA of the CDR3: TGTGCCAGCAGGCCCCTTCCGAACACTGAAGCTTTCTTT.

The chain links TRBV6-1 to TRBJ1-5; TRBD1 matches 12 bases. The CDR3 has 20 residues. Germline V gives CDR1 MNHNS, CDR2 SASEGT. With V trimmed by 5 bases and J by 1 base, 15 bases remained unmatched. CDR3 sequence: CASSQGGGTGGVWSNQPQHF. The CDR3 region has the DNA TGTGCCAGCAGTCAAGGGGGGGGGACAGGGGGCGTATGGAGCAATCAGCCCCAGCATTTT.

V usage is TRBV6-6 and J usage is TRBJ2-7, with D perhaps TRBD2 (6 bases). The CDR3 spans 15 residues. Germline assignment: CDR1 MNHNY and CDR2 SVGAGI (reference sequence). V was shortened by 3 bases and J by 3 bases, with 15 bases between the two germline ends. Here the CDR3 DNA reads TGTGCCAGCAGTTATAGTTGGAGGGGTATCTACGAGCAGTACTTC. Amino acids: CASSYSWRGIYEQYF.

The chain links TRBV19 to TRBJ2-6; no clear D. This CDR3 comprises 16 residues. Trimming took off 2 bases at V and 0 bases at J, with 8 bases between the two ends. Germline V gene sequence: CDR1 LNHDA, CDR2 SQIVND (reference sequence). CDR3 sequence: CASSIRFHSGANVLTF. For the CDR3, the DNA is TGTGCCAGTAGTATAAGGTTCCACTCTGGGGCCAACGTCCTGACTTTC.

This clone was counted only a few times. J is TRBJ2-5 and V is TRBV9; 8 nucleotides match TRBD2. Germline CDR1 is SGDLS and CDR2 is YYNGEE. The length of the CDR3 is 14 residues. V dropped 7 bases and J dropped 7; count of bases not matched to a gene: 12. The CDR3 DNA sequence: TGTGCCAGCGAGAGGGGCCGGCGGGAGGCGACCCAGTACTTC. It codes for CASERGRREATQYF. The full variable domain, rest sourced from reference TRBV9 and TRBJ2-5, is DSGVTQTPKHLITATGQRVTLRCSPRSGDLSVYWYQQSLDQGLQFLIQYYNGEERAKGNILERFSAQQFPDLHSELNLSSLELGDSALYFCASERGRREATQYFGPGTRLLVL.

The count of this clone is one. V gene TRBV30 combines with J gene TRBJ1-6, with TRBD1 matching over 9 bases. Germline CDR1 GTSNPN, CDR2 SVGIG (reference sequence). The CDR3 runs 15 residues. After removal of 0 bases from V and 10 bases from J, the junction contained 7 bases not matched to a gene. The CDR3 DNA reads as TGTGCCTGGAGTGTAAGGTTGGACAGGGGATCACCCCTCCACTTT. Translation gives CAWSVRLDRGSPLHF.

The gene calls are TRBV4-1 and TRBJ1-1, with D unresolved. Trimming took off 2 bases at V and 9 bases at J, with 7 bases between the two ends. Per the germline V gene, CDR1 is MGHRA and CDR2 is YSYEKL. The CDR3 runs 11 residues. The CDR3 DNA is TGCGCCAGCAGCCAACTCTGGAAAGCTTTCTTT. It codes for CASSQLWKAFF.

The chain has TRBV19 and TRBJ2-2; D is unresolved. V was cut by 3 bases and J by 5 bases, with 13 bases left in between. This CDR3 is built from 15 residues. Looked up from germline, CDR1 is LNHDA and CDR2 is SQIVND (reference sequence). The CDR3 is CASSIHTRLTGELFF. In nucleotides, the CDR3 is TGTGCCAGTAGTATTCACACACGCCTTACCGGGGAGCTGTTTTTT. The whole variable domain, remainder taken from reference TRBV19 and TRBJ2-2, is DGGITQSPKYLFRKEGQNVTLSCEQNLNHDAMYWYRQDPGQGLRLIYYSQIVNDFQKGDIAEGYSVSREKKESFPLTVTSAQKNPTAFYLCASSIHTRLTGELFFGEGSRLTVL.

This clone appeared a few times. The V call is TRBV6-1, the J call TRBJ1-3, with 7 nucleotides matching TRBD1. The CDR3 has 15 amino acids. Trimming took 6 bases from V and 3 from J; bases not matched to a gene: 8. The germline CDR1 and CDR2 sequences are MNHNS and SASEGT. The CDR3 nucleotides read TGTGCCAGCAGCTCACCTCACAGGGGTGGAAACACCATATATTTT. This translates into CASSSPHRGGNTIYF.

This clone has only a few counts. The genes are TRBV2 and TRBJ2-3; D could derive from TRBD1 or TRBD2 (5 bases each). The CDR3 is made up of 14 amino acids. V lost 8 bases to trimming and J lost 8 bases, with 20 bases between them. The germline V gene has CDR1 SNHLY and CDR2 FYNNEI. The DNA of the CDR3 is TGTGCCAGCCGGTGGACACTTTCAGGAGGTACGCAGTATTTT. This codes for CASRWTLSGGTQYF.

The V call is TRBV9, the J call TRBJ1-2; 8 bases are shared with TRBD1. Germline trimming cut 4 bases from V and 1 base from J; bases unmatched to any gene: 18. The CDR3 has 19 amino acids. Germline V gene sequence: CDR1 SGDLS, CDR2 YYNGEE. The CDR3, as DNA: TGTGCCAGCAGCTATACCTTCGACAGGGGAGTTTTCGTTAACTATGGCTACACCTTC. It is translated as CASSYTFDRGVFVNYGYTF.

This clone appeared a few times. This sequence joins TRBV2 and TRBJ2-5; 9 bases align to TRBD1. The germline V gene has CDR1 SNHLY and CDR2 FYNNEI. CDR3 length: 12 residues. Trimming took 6 bases from V and 9 from J; bases not matched to a gene: 5. The CDR3 sequence is CASRGQGGAQYF. Written as DNA, the CDR3 is TGTGCCAGCAGGGGACAGGGAGGGGCCCAGTACTTC.

This clone was detected a few times. The rearrangement uses TRBV10-3 and TRBJ2-7; D gene unclear. The germline gives CDR1 ENHRY, CDR2 SYGVKD. The V end lost 3 bases, the J end lost 4 bases, and 13 bases lay between the germline ends. The CDR3 consists of 14 residues. For the CDR3, the DNA is TGTGCCATCAGTGAAATCCCTTCGGGTTACGAGCAGTACTTC. This translates into CAISEIPSGYEQYF.

The count of this clone is one. CDR3 residues: CASSPGRSLYNEQFF. CDR3 bases: TGTGCCAGCAGCCCAGGACGGAGCCTTTACAATGAGCAGTTCTTC. This chain connects TRBV25-1 to TRBJ2-1; D is unclear. CDR1 is MGHDK and CDR2 is SYGVNS in the germline V gene. The length of the CDR3 is 15 residues. Trimming shortened V by 6 bases and J by 4 bases, and 16 bases separated the two germline ends. The entire variable domain, with the rest obtained from reference TRBV25-1 and TRBJ2-1, is as follows: EADIYQTPRYLVIGTGKKITLECSQTMGHDKMYWYQQDPGMELHLIHYSYGVNSTEKGDLSSESTVSRIRTEHFPLTLESARPSHTSQYLCASSPGRSLYNEQFFGPGTRLTVL.

The V gene is TRBV6-5, the J gene TRBJ2-7; D is perhaps TRBD1 or TRBD2 (5 bases each). Deletions cut 7 bases from V and 0 bases from J, with 13 bases between. This CDR3 has 14 amino acids. CDR1 is MNHEY and CDR2 is SVGAGI in the germline V gene. CDR3 in amino acids: CASTWDGPSYEQYF. As DNA, the CDR3 is TGTGCCAGCACCTGGGACGGACCCTCCTACGAGCAGTACTTC.

The chain joins TRBV2 to TRBJ2-7; 9 nucleotides match TRBD1. Germline CDR1 is SNHLY and CDR2 is FYNNEI. The ends lost 6 bases at V and 5 bases at J; junction bases unmatched: 5. CDR3 length: 13 residues. In DNA form, the CDR3 reads TGTGCCAGCAGAGAGGACAGGGGTAACGAGCAGTACTTC. It translates to CASREDRGNEQYF.

This chain uses TRBV7-9 with TRBJ1-6, with unresolved D. Germline assignment: CDR1 SEHNR and CDR2 FQNEAQ (reference sequence). The CDR3 is made up of 14 amino acids. Between the trimmed V and J ends, which lost 2 bases and 3 bases, there was a span of 5 bases. The CDR3 loop is CASSLTDYNSPLHF. The CDR3 coding sequence is TGTGCCAGCAGCTTAACAGACTATAATTCACCCCTCCACTTT.

This clone was seen a handful of times. The V and J genes are TRBV6-5 and TRBJ2-6, with TRBD1 as a possible D gene (5 bases). Trimming took off 8 bases at V and 4 bases at J, with 12 bases between the two ends. The CDR3 runs to 14 residues. CDR1 and CDR2 from the germline V gene are MNHEY and SVGAGI. CDR3 region: CASLRVNGANVLTF. CDR3 DNA: TGTGCCAGCCTCAGGGTAAACGGGGCCAACGTCCTGACTTTC.

This clone was seen a handful of times. The genes are TRBV7-8 and TRBJ1-2; 9 positions agree with TRBD1. From germline, CDR1 is SGHVS and CDR2 FQNEAQ. This CDR3 spans 15 amino acids. The V segment lost 5 bases and the J segment 3 bases; nucleotides outside the gene matches: 7. DNA for the CDR3: TGTGCCAGCAGCAGACAGGGGGAACTCTACTATGGCTACACCTTC. This codes for CASSRQGELYYGYTF. The variable domain in full, with the rest retrieved from reference TRBV7-8 and TRBJ1-2, is GAGVSQSPRYKVAKRGQDVALRCDPISGHVSLFWYQQALGQGPEFLTYFQNEAQLDKSGLPSDRFFAERPEGSVSTLKIQRTQQEDSAVYLCASSRQGELYYGYTFGSGTRLTVV.

This clone was found a few times. The chain has TRBV7-9 and TRBJ2-2; D might be TRBD2 (6 bases). V lost 4 bases to trimming and J lost 4 bases, with 16 bases between them. CDR1 is SEHNR and CDR2 is FQNEAQ in the germline V gene (reference sequence). There are 16 residues in the CDR3. CDR3 nucleotide sequence: TGTGCCAGCAGCTATTTCGGGGGAATCGGCACCGGGGAGCTGTTTTTT. Residues: CASSYFGGIGTGELFF.

This clone appeared once. The gene calls are TRBV29-1 and TRBJ2-4; D may be TRBD2 (6 bases). The germline V and J ends were trimmed by 6 bases and 6 bases, with 18 bases remaining between them. The CDR3 has 14 amino acids. The germline V gene encodes CDR1 SQVTM and CDR2 ANQGSEA. For the CDR3, the DNA is TGCAGCGTGCGGGGTGGTCCTCTGTTAAACATTCAGTACTTC. Its translation is CSVRGGPLLNIQYF.

The chain joins TRBV5-1 to TRBJ1-2; 7 bases are shared with TRBD1. V was pared by 0 bases and J by 4 bases, with 6 bases of the junction left unmatched. The CDR3 contains 15 residues. Germline CDR1 is SGHRS and CDR2 is YFSETQ. Here the CDR3 DNA reads TGCGCCAGCAGCTTGGTATTGGGACAGAGCTATGGCTACACCTTC. This encodes CASSLVLGQSYGYTF.

About this clone itself: The same CDR3 also results from other DNA sequences found in this sample. The chain joins TRBV9 to TRBJ2-2; maybe TRBD2 (6 bases). This CDR3 comprises 16 residues. V lost 3 bases and J lost 0, with 12 bases in between. Germline V gene lookup returns CDR1 SGDLS and CDR2 YYNGEE. The CDR3 nucleotides are TGTGCCAGCAGCGAGGCCGGGACTTCGAACACCGGGGAGCTGTTTTTT. Protein product: CASSEAGTSNTGELFF.

This clone turned up a few times. The chain has TRBV29-1 and TRBJ2-5; either TRBD1 or TRBD2 may fit D (5 bases each). Germline V lookup: CDR1 SQVTM, CDR2 ANQGSEA. The V end lost 6 bases, the J end lost 5 bases, and 13 bases lay between the germline ends. The CDR3 extends over 12 amino acids. The CDR3 coding sequence is TGCAGCGTCACTGAGGGACGGGAGACCCAGTACTTC. Protein product: CSVTEGRETQYF. The variable domain in full, completed from reference TRBV29-1 and TRBJ2-5, reads SAVISQKPSRDICQRGTSLTIQCQVDSQVTMMFWYRQQPGQSLTLIATANQGSEATYESGFVIDKFPISRPNLTFSTLTVSNMSPEDSSIYLCSVTEGRETQYFGPGTRLLVL.

The chain carries TRBV7-9 and TRBJ2-1; the match to TRBD2 covers 10 bases. This CDR3 is 15 amino acids long. V lost 2 bases, J lost 4 bases, and 2 bases stayed unmatched. The V gene's germline CDR1 is SEHNR and CDR2 FQNEAQ (reference sequence). The CDR3 bases are TGTGCCAGCAGCTTACGTAGCGGGGGGTACAATGAGCAGTTCTTC. As protein: CASSLRSGGYNEQFF.

This clone was seen a handful of times. The chain recombines TRBV11-3 with TRBJ2-2, with D maybe TRBD1 (5 bases). The CDR3 is 14 amino acids. V shed 1 base and J shed 6 bases, with 9 bases lying between them. The germline gives CDR1 SGHNT, CDR2 YENEEA. The CDR3 spells CASSLVDIPGELFF. The CDR3 DNA follows: TGTGCCAGCAGCTTAGTGGACATACCCGGGGAGCTGTTTTTT.

For the CDR3, the DNA is TGTGCCAGCAGCGCCACTTCGACAGGGGGATACGAGCAGTACTTC. Translation gives CASSATSTGGYEQYF. The rearrangement links TRBV7-2 to TRBJ2-7; TRBD1 aligns across 9 bases. CDR1 and CDR2 (germline): SGHTA, FQGNSA. The CDR3 extends over 15 amino acids. Germline trimming cut 5 bases from V and 4 bases from J; bases unmatched to any gene: 9.